The table lists the clone carrying this T cell receptor (beta chain) with many counts. The entry originates in a study of CD4 and CD8 cells across lung adenocarcinoma regions. Deletions cut 6 bases from V and 2 bases from J, with 14 bases between. The CDR3 has 16 residues. Germline-derived CDR1 and CDR2 are MNHNS and SASEGT. Samples came from patients with localized non-small cell lung adenocarcinoma. TCRdb redid the calling of the PCR reads with MiXCR, one entry per CDR3 protein. Of approximately 17,000 distinct CDR3 sequences listed, roughly 50% are singletons. This TCR derives from a male donor with lung adenocarcinoma. The CD4 and CD8 labels of this study may be unreliable. This chain uses TRBV6-1 with TRBJ2-6; D might be TRBD1 (6 bases). Sequenced input: CD4+ T cells from the margin of a lung tumor. The CDR3 protein is CASRSGDTTGANVLTF. CDR3 nucleotides: TGTGCCAGCAGGTCAGGGGACACCACTGGGGCCAACGTCCTGACTTTC.